A single sample is the source of the 32 T cell receptor beta chains below, sequenced in a study of response to subunit inactivated influenza vaccine. TCRdb independently ran MiXCR on the RT-PCR reads; one entry per CDR3 protein. This sample has approximately 700,000 distinct CDR3 sequences; 15% to 19% occur once, and the top ten carry around a tenth. Source: PBMCs from blood, taken roughly 13 days after vaccination. These receptors all stem from a man over 45 who received an inactivated influenza vaccine.

This clonotype has a handful of counts. This chain uses TRBV5-1 with TRBJ2-3; D gene uncertain. This CDR3 has 14 amino acids. Trimming stripped 0 bases from V and 2 bases from J, with 7 bases between. The V gene's germline CDR1 is SGHRS and CDR2 YFSETQ. CDR3 coding DNA: TGCGCCAGCAGCTTGGAGGCTTACACAGATACGCAGTATTTT. It translates to CASSLEAYTDTQYF.

This clonotype was counted only a few times. The CDR3 protein is CASSLEYSGSSYEQYF. In nucleotides, the CDR3 is TGTGCCAGCAGCTTAGAGTATAGCGGGAGTTCCTACGAGCAGTACTTC. J is TRBJ2-7 and V is TRBV11-2; 9 nucleotides align to TRBD2. The CDR3 has 16 amino acids. J was trimmed by 1 base and V by 0 bases; bases with no gene match: 4. Per germline, CDR1 SGHAT and CDR2 FQNNGV.

The chain is built from TRBV7-2 and TRBJ1-3, with D hard to call. Trimming took off 5 bases at V and 0 bases at J, with 11 bases between the two ends. CDR3 length equals 15 residues. Per the germline V gene, CDR1 is SGHTA and CDR2 is FQGNSA. CDR3 sequence: CASSPFGSSGNTIYF. The CDR3 DNA follows: TGTGCCAGCAGCCCGTTTGGGAGCTCTGGAAACACCATATATTTT.

This clonotype occurred a few times. CDR3 coding DNA: TGTGCCAGCAGTCCTGCGACGGAGACCTACGAGCAGTACTTC. Protein: CASSPATETYEQYF. This chain joins TRBV12-3 or TRBV12-4 and TRBJ2-7, with D uncertain. CDR3 length: 14 amino acids. Trimming removed 5 bases at V and 2 bases at J, with 13 bases between.

This clonotype was detected a few times. This chain joins TRBV4-3 and TRBJ2-6; possibly TRBD2 for D (5 bases). Germline loops: CDR1 LGHNA, CDR2 YSLEER. The CDR3 consists of 17 residues. V was cut by 2 bases and J by 1 base, with 12 bases left in between. CDR3 sequence (DNA): TGCGCCAGCAGCCAACGAGGACTGGGTTCTGGGGCCAACGTCCTGACTTTC. Protein sequence: CASSQRGLGSGANVLTF.

The rearrangement uses TRBV10-3 and TRBJ2-1, with D perhaps TRBD2 (7 bases). V was pared by 10 bases and J by 7 bases, with 17 bases between. CDR3 length: 13 residues. Germline V gene sequence: CDR1 ENHRY, CDR2 SYGVKD. The CDR3, as DNA: TGTGCCACTAAAGTGGGGGGGCCGAATGAGCAGTTCTTC. It specifies CATKVGGPNEQFF.

The rearrangement joins TRBV7-2 to TRBJ1-6; TRBD1 might be the D (5 bases). Deletions cut 5 bases from V and 10 bases from J, with 18 bases between. CDR3 length: 15 residues. Germline V CDR1 and CDR2: SGHTA, FQGNSA. CDR3 coding DNA: TGTGCCAGCAGCCGAATCCAGGGCGGTGGGTCACCCCTCCACTTT. Protein: CASSRIQGGGSPLHF. Looking up the rest from reference TRBV7-2 and TRBJ1-6 gives the full variable domain: GAGVSQSPSNKVTEKGKDVELRCDPISGHTALYWYRQSLGQGLEFLIYFQGNSAPDKSGLPSDRFSAERTGGSVSTLTIQRTQQEDSAVYLCASSRIQGGGSPLHFGNGTRLTVT.

This clonotype was detected ten times or more. The chain couples TRBV20-1 to TRBJ2-7, with D possibly being TRBD1 (6 bases). Looked up from germline, CDR1 is DFQATT and CDR2 is SNEGSKA (reference sequence). The CDR3 runs to 12 residues. V was cut by 5 bases and J by 3 bases, with 11 bases left in between. This CDR3 is CSASGTLYEQYF. Written as DNA, the CDR3 is TGCAGTGCTTCCGGGACACTCTACGAGCAGTACTTC.

A few counts support this clonotype. V usage is TRBV30 and J usage is TRBJ1-4; no clear D gene. Trimming stripped 0 bases from V and 8 bases from J, with 10 bases between. The germline V gene encodes CDR1 GTSNPN and CDR2 SVGIG (reference sequence). CDR3 length equals 13 residues. CDR3 DNA sequence: TGTGCCTGGAGTGTAGCTGGTGGAGAAAAACTGTTTTTT. Translated: CAWSVAGGEKLFF.

The chain recombines TRBV7-3 with TRBJ1-1, with D uncertain. V dropped 5 bases and J dropped 4 bases, with 17 bases sitting between them. The CDR3 spans 15 residues. The germline V gene has CDR1 SGHTA and CDR2 FQGTGA. CDR3 in DNA: TGTGCCAGCAGCGCATTTCCAGGCCGGGCCACTGAAGCTTTCTTT. This encodes CASSAFPGRATEAFF.

This clonotype was observed a few times. The chain joins TRBV19 to TRBJ1-2, with a possible D match to TRBD1 (6 bases). CDR3 length: 16 residues. Deletions cut 6 bases from V and 6 bases from J, with 23 bases between. Germline CDR1 and CDR2: LNHDA and SQIVND (reference sequence). The CDR3 protein is CASSRPQGGMVDGYTF. DNA of the CDR3: TGTGCCAGTAGCCGACCACAGGGAGGAATGGTGGATGGCTACACCTTC.

V gene TRBV7-9 combines with J gene TRBJ2-3; no clear D gene. Germline-derived CDR1 and CDR2 are SEHNR and FQNEAQ (reference sequence). The V gene lost 7 bases and the J gene lost 1 base, with 9 bases spanning the gap. This CDR3 spans 13 amino acids. The CDR3 DNA reads TGTGCCAGCATTCCGCTCGGCACAGATACGCAGTATTTT. Translation: CASIPLGTDTQYF.

The sample holds many counts of this clonotype. The chain has TRBV7-2 and TRBJ2-5; no firm D call. V shed 5 bases and J shed 0 bases, with 4 bases lying between them. The CDR3 loop spans 12 amino acids. CDR1 is SGHTA and CDR2 is FQGNSA in the germline V gene. CDR3 nucleotide sequence: TGTGCCAGCAGCCAGTACCAAGAGACCCAGTACTTC. It is translated as CASSQYQETQYF.

This clonotype was picked up many times. V usage is TRBV3-1 and J usage is TRBJ2-1; D remains ambiguous. V was clipped by 5 bases and J by 3 bases, with 8 bases between them. The CDR3 runs 13 residues. From germline, CDR1 is LGHDT and CDR2 YNNKEL (reference sequence). The CDR3 sequence is CASSYGRYNEQFF. The CDR3 DNA follows: TGTGCCAGCAGCTACGGCCGCTACAATGAGCAGTTCTTC.

This clonotype was recorded at least ten times. V gene TRBV7-3 combines with J gene TRBJ2-1, with D possibly matching TRBD1 (5 bases). The CDR3 runs to 13 residues. Trimming removed 5 bases at V and 5 bases at J, with 10 bases between. The germline gives CDR1 SGHTA, CDR2 FQGTGA. CDR3 sequence reads: CASSVTGDNEQFF. In DNA, the CDR3 is TGTGCCAGCAGCGTCACAGGAGACAATGAGCAGTTCTTC.

The chain combines TRBV11-2 with TRBJ2-5; maybe TRBD1 (6 bases). V shed 2 bases and J shed 5 bases, with 24 bases lying between them. This CDR3 spans 18 amino acids. Germline assignment: CDR1 SGHAT and CDR2 FQNNGV. The CDR3 nucleotides are TGTGCCAGCAGCTTAAAGCAGCATAGTCTAGCCCAGGGGGAGACCCAGTACTTC. Protein: CASSLKQHSLAQGETQYF.

J is TRBJ2-2 and V is TRBV24-1; D gene unclear. V dropped 0 bases and J dropped 1 base, with 2 bases sitting between them. Germline-derived CDR1 and CDR2 are KGHDR and SFDVKD. The CDR3 has 14 residues. CDR3 in DNA: TGTGCCACCAGTGATTTGTTGAACACCGGGGAGCTGTTTTTT. Translated, it gives CATSDLLNTGELFF.

A few counts support this clonotype. This chain joins TRBV12-3 or TRBV12-4 and TRBJ2-1; D is unresolved. Trimming left V 8 bases short and J 7 bases short, with 9 bases between. CDR3 length equals 11 residues. This chain's CDR3 is CASRDTNEQFF. The CDR3 bases are TGTGCCAGCCGAGACACTAATGAGCAGTTCTTC.

This clonotype was seen only a few times. V and J are TRBV5-1 and TRBJ1-6; a possible D gene is TRBD1 (6 bases). Germline V gives CDR1 SGHRS, CDR2 YFSETQ. The V gene lost 2 bases and the J gene lost 10 bases, with 13 bases spanning the gap. The CDR3 extends over 14 amino acids. The CDR3, as DNA: TGCGCCAGCAGCTTAAGAACCCAGGGGTCACCCCTCCACTTT. It translates to CASSLRTQGSPLHF.

This chain connects TRBV7-2 to TRBJ2-7; 12 bases fit TRBD2. The germline gives CDR1 SGHTA, CDR2 FQGNSA. The V segment lost 2 bases and the J segment 6 bases; nucleotides outside the gene matches: 8. CDR3 length: 16 amino acids. CDR3 sequence: CASSLNPSGRVGEQYF. As DNA, the CDR3 is TGTGCCAGCAGCTTAAACCCTAGCGGGAGGGTAGGCGAGCAGTACTTC.

This clonotype has only a few counts. The V gene is TRBV3-1, the J gene TRBJ2-7; D is unresolved. Germline V gene lookup returns CDR1 LGHDT and CDR2 YNNKEL (reference sequence). V was shortened by 1 base and J by 7 bases, with 17 bases between the two germline ends. The CDR3 runs to 15 residues. The chain's CDR3 is CASSQGGRDKSEQYF. The CDR3 DNA reads as TGTGCCAGCAGCCAAGGTGGCAGAGATAAGAGTGAGCAGTACTTC.

A few counts support this clonotype. V usage is TRBV6-4 and J usage is TRBJ1-2, with unresolved D. The V end lost 1 base, the J end lost 7 bases, and 19 bases lay between the germline ends. CDR3 length equals 16 residues. Germline V CDR1 and CDR2: MRHNA, SNTAGT. CDR3 nucleotides: TGTGCCAGCAGTGACTGGAGAGAGGGTAGCATCTCTGGCTACACCTTC. Translating gives CASSDWREGSISGYTF.

The chain couples TRBV28 to TRBJ2-7; the D gene is possibly TRBD2 (5 bases). This CDR3 is built from 15 residues. V was pared by 6 bases and J by 3 bases, with 18 bases between. CDR1 is MDHEN, CDR2 SYDVKM, per germline. CDR3: CASSPSGNLYYEQYF. In DNA, the CDR3 is TGTGCCAGCAGCCCTTCCGGGAACCTTTACTACGAGCAGTACTTC.

The rearrangement joins TRBV9 to TRBJ2-7; possibly TRBD1 for D (8 bases). The germline V and J ends were trimmed by 3 bases and 5 bases, with 15 bases remaining between them. CDR3 size: 14 residues. CDR1 and CDR2 from the germline V gene are SGDLS and YYNGEE. CDR3 bases: TGTGCCAGCAGCGCCGACAGGGGAGGGGACGAGCAGTACTTC. Its protein is CASSADRGGDEQYF. Using reference TRBV9 and TRBJ2-7 for the parts outside the CDR3, the full variable domain is DSGVTQTPKHLITATGQRVTLRCSPRSGDLSVYWYQQSLDQGLQFLIQYYNGEERAKGNILERFSAQQFPDLHSELNLSSLELGDSALYFCASSADRGGDEQYFGPGTRLTVT.

The table lists this clonotype with a few counts. This sequence joins TRBV9 and TRBJ2-7; TRBD1 is a possible D gene (6 bases). The germline V gene encodes CDR1 SGDLS and CDR2 YYNGEE. CDR3 length: 14 residues. V dropped 0 bases and J dropped 2 bases, with 9 bases sitting between them. CDR3 nucleotides: TGTGCCAGCAGCGTAGGACAGGCCCCCTACGAGCAGTACTTC. Protein product: CASSVGQAPYEQYF.

The rearrangement uses TRBV7-2 and TRBJ2-7, with TRBD2 matching over 13 bases. This CDR3 contains 15 residues. Germline CDR1 SGHTA, CDR2 FQGNSA. The V and J ends lost 5 bases and 10 bases, in that order; junction bases with no gene match: 11. The CDR3: CASSAGLAGESEQYF. In DNA form, the CDR3 reads TGTGCCAGCAGCGCCGGACTAGCGGGAGAGTCAGAACAGTACTTC.

This chain connects TRBV7-9 to TRBJ2-7, with D unresolved. V shed 4 bases and J shed 2 bases, with 9 bases lying between them. The germline V gene has CDR1 SEHNR and CDR2 FQNEAQ (reference sequence). This CDR3 contains 13 residues. The CDR3 nucleotides read TGTGCCAGCAGCTCGTCAAATGCCTACGAGCAGTACTTC. It specifies CASSSSNAYEQYF.

The V gene is TRBV20-1, the J gene TRBJ2-1, with D possibly being TRBD2 (6 bases). CDR1 DFQATT and CDR2 SNEGSKA come from the germline V gene (reference sequence). CDR3 length: 16 residues. Trimming shortened V by 6 bases and J by 4 bases, and 22 bases separated the two germline ends. The chain's CDR3 is CSAPTAGRGSYNEQFF. Written as DNA, the CDR3 is TGCAGTGCACCAACCGCGGGGCGGGGATCTTACAATGAGCAGTTCTTC.

This chain uses TRBV25-1 with TRBJ2-3; D call uncertain. Trimming took off 4 bases at V and 2 bases at J, with 10 bases between the two ends. The CDR3 length is 14 residues. In germline, CDR1 is MGHDK, CDR2 SYGVNS. Here the CDR3 DNA reads TGTGCCAGCAGTGGGCGGCCTCCCACAGATACGCAGTATTTT. Amino acids: CASSGRPPTDTQYF.

The chain combines TRBV6-2 or TRBV6-3 with TRBJ1-1, with D hard to call. CDR1 MNHEY and CDR2 SVGEGT come from the germline V gene. The CDR3 has 17 amino acids. Trimming pared 2 bases from V and 0 bases from J, leaving 16 bases between. The CDR3 spells CASSYPARGGLNTEAFF. The CDR3 DNA is TGTGCCAGCAGTTACCCCGCCCGTGGAGGGTTGAACACTGAAGCTTTCTTT.

The table lists this clonotype with a few counts. The V call is TRBV2, the J call TRBJ2-1; D perhaps matches TRBD2 (6 bases). Germline CDR1 and CDR2: SNHLY and FYNNEI. Deletions cut 8 bases from V and 4 bases from J, with 15 bases between. There are 14 residues in the CDR3. This CDR3 reads CASRYGTQYNEQFF. The CDR3 nucleotides read TGTGCCAGCCGCTATGGGACTCAGTACAATGAGCAGTTCTTC.

This clonotype turned up a few times. The rearrangement links TRBV7-2 to TRBJ2-6; D may be TRBD1 (6 bases). This CDR3 contains 17 residues. Trimming left V 2 bases short and J 0 bases short, with 11 bases between. CDR1 and CDR2 from the germline V gene are SGHTA and FQGNSA. The DNA of the CDR3 is TGTGCCAGCAGCTTATCGGGACACCTCTCTGGGGCCAACGTCCTGACTTTC. Translation gives CASSLSGHLSGANVLTF.